This TCR beta chain derives from a study of CD8 T cells in Susac syndrome. RNA amounts of about 0.5 to 1 ug underwent reverse transcription with random hexamers. Amplification of TCR beta CDR3 across 54 Vbeta and 13 Jbeta was performed with immunoSEQ multiplex PCR. TCRdb used MiXCR to reprocess the immunoSEQ multiplex PCR reads, holding one entry per CDR3 protein. This sample yields hundreds of thousands of distinct CDR3 sequences, of which 80% to 95% are seen a single time; around 0.15% belongs to the top ten. Negative isolation yielded the CD8+ and CD4+ T cells, while FACS enriched the TEMRA cells. The clonotype comes from a human donor with multiple sclerosis. The sample was CD8+ T cells from PBMCs.

As DNA, the CDR3 is TGTGCCAGCAGCGTAGGGGATACCCCTTTCACAGATACGCAGTATTTT. Protein product: CASSVGDTPFTDTQYF. The J gene is TRBJ2-3, the V gene TRBV9, with no clear D. Germline V gene data show CDR1 as SGDLS and CDR2 as YYNGEE. With 0 bases removed from V and 2 bases from J, the gap between germline ends came to 13 bases. This CDR3 is 16 amino acids long.